A single sample is the source of the 14 T cell receptor beta chains below, sequenced in a study of cytomegalovirus exposure and HLA in healthy donors. PCR used 60 Vbeta primers and 13 Jbeta primers. Measured with immunoSEQ multiplex PCR; TCRdb has only the in-frame clones, and not every one. The sample shows around 170,000 clones, 80% of them seen only once. The source material was PBMCs. These receptors all stem from a man between 35 and 55 years old in good health and CMV-seronegative.

J is TRBJ2-5 and V is TRBV7-9; possibly TRBD2 for D (5 bases). Trimming left V 4 bases short and J 0 bases short, with 21 bases between. The germline V gene encodes CDR1 SEHNR and CDR2 FQNEAQ (reference sequence). The CDR3 covers 18 residues. The CDR3 DNA sequence: TGTGCCAGCAGCTACCGGGGTGACCTCTCTTGGTACCAAGAGACCCAGTACTTC. The encoded protein is CASSYRGDLSWYQETQYF.

V is TRBV11-2 and J is TRBJ1-5, with 7 positions matching TRBD1. The germline CDR1 and CDR2 sequences are SGHAT and FQNNGV. V shed 1 base and J 5 bases; nucleotides not matched to a gene: 14. The CDR3 spans 18 residues. CDR3 sequence (DNA): TGTGCCAGCAGCTTAGTCCCCTTTCGACAGGGCTCACATCAGCCCCAGCATTTT. Amino acid sequence: CASSLVPFRQGSHQPQHF.

This chain joins TRBV6-6 and TRBJ1-2; D call uncertain. This CDR3 has 10 amino acids. Germline V lookup: CDR1 MNHNY, CDR2 SVGAGI (reference sequence). Trimming shortened V by 6 bases and J by 10 bases, and 9 bases separated the two germline ends. CDR3 residues: CASRVEAYTF. The CDR3, as DNA: TGTGCCAGCAGGGTCGAAGCCTACACCTTC.

The chain recombines TRBV6-4 with TRBJ1-2, with a tentative D call TRBD1 (5 bases). Germline V gene sequence: CDR1 MRHNA, CDR2 SNTAGT. V lost 6 bases, J lost 2 bases, and 10 bases lay in between. There are 13 residues in the CDR3. The CDR3 is CASSAGGNYGYTF. The CDR3 region has the DNA TGTGCCAGCAGCGCCGGGGGAAACTATGGCTACACCTTC.

V and J are TRBV15 and TRBJ1-5; 10 bases fit TRBD1. V trimming: 0 bases; J trimming: 5 bases; junction bases outside the gene matches: 4. Germline CDR1 LNHNV, CDR2 YYDKDF (reference sequence). This CDR3 has 16 residues. For the CDR3, the DNA is TGTGCCACCAGCAGAGATGTGACAGGGGGCTATCAGCCCCAGCATTTT. It codes for CATSRDVTGGYQPQHF.

This clone has more than one count but fewer than ten. CDR3 DNA sequence: TGTGCCACCTTGGCCGGGACAGGGGTACCCGGGGAGCTGTTTTTT. It encodes CATLAGTGVPGELFF. The rearrangement joins TRBV6-5 to TRBJ2-2, with 10 bases matching TRBD1. Per the germline V gene, CDR1 is MNHEY and CDR2 is SVGAGI. The length of the CDR3 is 15 residues. The ends lost 10 bases at V and 6 bases at J; junction bases unmatched: 11.

This clone was seen just once. The chain has TRBV7-2 and TRBJ2-3; D possibly corresponds to TRBD2 (7 bases). V lost 1 base and J lost 7, with 18 bases in between. The CDR3 totals 16 residues. Germline-derived CDR1 and CDR2 are SGHTA and FQGNSA. For the CDR3, the DNA is TGTGCCAGCAGCTTAGGACGGGGGGCGGGTAAAAATACGCAGTATTTT. This sequence encodes CASSLGRGAGKNTQYF. The whole variable domain, filled in from reference TRBV7-2 and TRBJ2-3, reads GAGVSQSPSNKVTEKGKDVELRCDPISGHTALYWYRQSLGQGLEFLIYFQGNSAPDKSGLPSDRFSAERTGGSVSTLTIQRTQQEDSAVYLCASSLGRGAGKNTQYFGPGTRLTVL.

The chain employs TRBV6-6 and TRBJ1-1; 7 positions agree with TRBD1. The J segment lost 2 bases and the V segment lost 8 bases, leaving 2 bases of the junction unmatched. Germline loops: CDR1 MNHNY, CDR2 SVGAGI (reference sequence). This CDR3 contains 12 residues. CDR3 amino acids: CASWDSNTEAFF. The CDR3 DNA follows: TGTGCCAGCTGGGACAGTAACACTGAAGCTTTCTTT.

This clone has just a few counts. This CDR3 is also generated by other DNA sequences in the sample. The chain recombines TRBV18 with TRBJ2-5; tentative D call: TRBD1 (5 bases). Per germline, CDR1 KGHSH and CDR2 LQKENI. V dropped 5 bases and J dropped 1 base, with 8 bases sitting between them. The CDR3 runs to 13 residues. As DNA, the CDR3 is TGTGCCAGCTCAAGGGGCACCCAAGAGACCCAGTACTTC. Amino acid sequence: CASSRGTQETQYF.

V and J are TRBV5-6 and TRBJ1-1, with TRBD1 as a possible D gene (5 bases). Germline CDR1 and CDR2: SGHDT and YYEEEE. The CDR3 contains 15 residues. The V end lost 1 base, the J end lost 4 bases, and 14 bases lay between the germline ends. The CDR3 nucleotides read TGTGCCAGCAGCTTGTATCAGGGTGGCGTCACTGAAGCTTTCTTT. Translating it yields CASSLYQGGVTEAFF.

The V and J genes are TRBV7-2 and TRBJ2-5, with D tentatively TRBD1 (6 bases). This CDR3 is built from 14 residues. Per germline, CDR1 SGHTA and CDR2 FQGNSA. V was cut by 5 bases and J by 5 bases, with 15 bases left in between. Here the CDR3 DNA reads TGTGCCAGCAGCGCACAACAGGGACGGGAGACCCAGTACTTC. Amino acids: CASSAQQGRETQYF.

The V gene is TRBV4-3, the J gene TRBJ2-1; the match to TRBD1 covers 7 bases. Germline trimming cut 2 bases from V and 3 bases from J; bases unmatched to any gene: 4. The CDR3 is made up of 15 amino acids. CDR1 is LGHNA, CDR2 YSLEER, per germline. CDR3 sequence reads: CASSQRQGFYNEQFF. The DNA of the CDR3 is TGCGCCAGCAGCCAAAGACAGGGATTCTACAATGAGCAGTTCTTC.

The CDR3 spells CASSRSGGTQPQHF. As DNA, the CDR3 is TGTGCCAGCAGCCGATCAGGGGGGACTCAGCCCCAGCATTTT. The rearrangement uses TRBV7-2 and TRBJ1-5; 7 bases are a match to TRBD1. The length of the CDR3 is 14 residues. V shed 5 bases, J shed 6 bases, and the junction held 7 bases outside the gene matches. Germline CDR1 reads SGHTA; CDR2 reads FQGNSA.

The J gene is TRBJ2-7, the V gene TRBV4-3; TRBD2 is a possible D gene (5 bases). V was clipped by 4 bases and J by 6 bases, with 22 bases between them. Germline CDR1 LGHNA, CDR2 YSLEER. CDR3 length: 16 amino acids. This CDR3 reads CASSLTYRGAALEQYF. The CDR3 bases are TGCGCCAGCAGCCTGACTTACCGGGGAGCAGCCCTCGAGCAGTACTTC.